These 21 T cell receptor beta chains came from one sample sequenced in a study of shared clonotypes between healthy human individuals. Generated by immunoSEQ multiplex PCR, the TCRdb table keeps only in-frame clones and is missing some. The repertoire includes some 2,500,000 clones, 80% to 95% of them detected once, and 0.3% to 0.45% sits in the top ten. Sequencing was done on a sample of naive CD4+ T cells from PBMCs. The subset was: CD45RA+ positively selected. These receptors all come from a man aged 18 to 29 in good health. Some clones in this sample may be carry-over from other donors' samples.

The CDR3 is CASSQDRGGGYTF. CDR3 nucleotides: TGCGCCAGCAGCCAAGATAGGGGTGGGGGCTACACCTTC. The rearrangement uses TRBV4-3 and TRBJ1-2; tentatively, D is TRBD1 (5 bases). V was clipped by 0 bases and J by 8 bases, with 10 bases between them. CDR3 length: 13 residues. Germline V gene sequence: CDR1 LGHNA, CDR2 YSLEER.

V gene TRBV6-5 combines with J gene TRBJ1-6; the match to TRBD1 covers 7 bases. The germline V gene encodes CDR1 MNHEY and CDR2 SVGAGI. The CDR3 covers 15 residues. With V trimmed by 1 base and J by 5 bases, 2 bases remained unmatched. The CDR3 DNA reads as TGTGCCAGCAGTTACTGGGACAGTAATAATTCACCCCTCCACTTT. Translation gives CASSYWDSNNSPLHF.

The V call is TRBV9, the J call TRBJ2-1, with 9 positions matching TRBD1. J lost 4 bases, V lost 5 bases, and 7 bases had no gene match. The CDR3 runs 15 residues. Per germline, CDR1 SGDLS and CDR2 YYNGEE. The CDR3 DNA is TGTGCCAGCAGTCGTGGACAGGGGTTTTACAATGAGCAGTTCTTC. Residues: CASSRGQGFYNEQFF.

V usage is TRBV7-9 and J usage is TRBJ2-5; 11 positions match TRBD2. This CDR3 contains 14 residues. J was trimmed by 5 bases and V by 4 bases; bases with no gene match: 3. The germline gives CDR1 SEHNR, CDR2 FQNEAQ (reference sequence). For the CDR3, the DNA is TGTGCCAGCAGCTCCACTAGCGGGAGTGAGACCCAGTACTTC. It translates to CASSSTSGSETQYF.

This chain links TRBV7-2 with TRBJ2-1, with D hard to call. The germline V and J ends were trimmed by 5 bases and 9 bases, with 11 bases remaining between them. CDR1 and CDR2 (germline): SGHTA, FQGNSA. This CDR3 is 12 amino acids long. The CDR3 protein is CASSPWLGEQFF. For the CDR3, the DNA is TGTGCCAGCAGCCCGTGGCTTGGTGAGCAGTTCTTC.

The V and J genes are TRBV6-6 and TRBJ2-7; a possible D gene is TRBD1 (5 bases). V lost 2 bases and J lost 3, with 8 bases in between. CDR1 is MNHNY and CDR2 is SVGAGI in the germline V gene (reference sequence). This CDR3 is 13 amino acids long. The CDR3 nucleotides are TGTGCCAGCAGTTACGCAAGGGGCTACGAGCAGTACTTC. This encodes CASSYARGYEQYF.

V is TRBV27 and J is TRBJ1-1; D is perhaps TRBD1 (5 bases). Germline V CDR1 and CDR2: MNHEY, SMNVEV (reference sequence). CDR3 size: 14 residues. Trimming shortened V by 6 bases and J by 1 base, and 12 bases separated the two germline ends. The chain's CDR3 is CASSPKGRNTEAFF. CDR3 nucleotide sequence: TGTGCCAGCAGCCCAAAGGGACGGAACACTGAAGCTTTCTTT.

This chain links TRBV2 with TRBJ2-5, with D uncertain. The J call may not be correct, given that the DNA end is closer to TRBJ2-7. CDR3 length: 13 residues. Germline CDR1 reads SNHLY; CDR2 reads FYNNEI. The CDR3 sequence: CASSGVGFYEQYF. CDR3 bases: TGTGCCAGCAGTGGGGTTGGGTTCTACGAGCAGTACTTC.

This chain connects TRBV9 to TRBJ2-2, with 11 bases lining up with TRBD1. Per germline, CDR1 SGDLS and CDR2 YYNGEE. The CDR3 extends over 18 amino acids. J lost 6 bases, V lost 4 bases, and 14 bases had no gene match. The CDR3 nucleotides read TGTGCCAGCAGCTCTCCCATCAGGACAGGGGGCAGTTCCGGGGAGCTGTTTTTT. The encoded protein is CASSSPIRTGGSSGELFF. Drawing the rest from reference TRBV9 and TRBJ2-2, the complete variable domain is DSGVTQTPKHLITATGQRVTLRCSPRSGDLSVYWYQQSLDQGLQFLIQYYNGEERAKGNILERFSAQQFPDLHSELNLSSLELGDSALYFCASSSPIRTGGSSGELFFGEGSRLTVL.

The V call is TRBV5-1, the J call TRBJ2-1; weak D call: TRBD2 (5 bases). V lost 0 bases to trimming and J lost 8 bases, with 12 bases between them. CDR3 length: 14 amino acids. Germline V gives CDR1 SGHRS, CDR2 YFSETQ. DNA for the CDR3: TGCGCCAGCAGCTTGGGTTCGGGAATTGATGAGCAGTTCTTC. Protein: CASSLGSGIDEQFF.

A single count supports this clone. This rearrangement joins TRBV11-2 to TRBJ2-3; TRBD2 aligns across 8 bases. CDR1 is SGHAT and CDR2 is FQNNGV in the germline V gene. Unmatched junction bases numbered 8, after V lost 0 bases and J lost 6 bases. The CDR3 is 16 amino acids. The CDR3 here is CASSLDPRLAGDTQYF. The DNA for the CDR3 is TGTGCCAGCAGCTTAGATCCCAGGCTAGCGGGCGATACGCAGTATTTT.

This chain links TRBV28 with TRBJ2-4; weak D call: TRBD2 (7 bases). V lost 10 bases and J lost 0, with 13 bases in between. Germline lookup yields CDR1 MDHEN and CDR2 SYDVKM. CDR3 length equals 14 residues. CDR3: CATGGGGAKNIQYF. CDR3 DNA sequence: TGTGCCACCGGGGGAGGGGGAGCCAAAAACATTCAGTACTTC.

This rearrangement joins TRBV28 to TRBJ2-1; 8 bases fit TRBD2. After removal of 11 bases from V and 7 bases from J, the junction contained 16 bases not matched to a gene. Germline V gives CDR1 MDHEN, CDR2 SYDVKM. This CDR3 contains 15 residues. The CDR3 nucleotides read TGTGCCTCCGTAGTGGGCGGGACTAGTGAGAATGAGCAGTTCTTC. Translating it yields CASVVGGTSENEQFF.

This chain connects TRBV5-5 to TRBJ1-1; no clear D gene. Germline CDR1 is SGHKS and CDR2 is YYEKEE (reference sequence). The CDR3 totals 15 residues. Trimming cost V 3 bases and J 1 base, with 13 bases left between them. In DNA, the CDR3 is TGTGCCAGCAGCTCAATTAAAGAGGGGAACACTGAAGCTTTCTTT. It is translated as CASSSIKEGNTEAFF.

The chain employs TRBV5-1 and TRBJ2-1; D could derive from TRBD1 or TRBD2 (5 bases each). With 0 bases removed from V and 10 bases from J, the gap between germline ends came to 17 bases. This CDR3 comprises 15 residues. CDR1 is SGHRS, CDR2 YFSETQ, per germline. DNA of the CDR3: TGCGCCAGCAGCTTGGACCGGGGCCCATCGGGGGAGCAGTTCTTC. Translation gives CASSLDRGPSGEQFF.

The rearrangement uses TRBV28 and TRBJ2-7, with a possible D match to TRBD1 (6 bases). V gave up 6 bases and J gave up 0 bases, with 15 bases separating them. The CDR3 is 15 amino acids. Germline CDR1 MDHEN, CDR2 SYDVKM. CDR3 sequence reads: CASSLSDRSSYEQYF. As DNA, the CDR3 is TGTGCCAGCAGCCTCTCAGACAGGAGCTCCTACGAGCAGTACTTC.

The chain combines TRBV7-8 with TRBJ2-7, with D perhaps matching TRBD2 (6 bases). In germline, CDR1 is SGHVS, CDR2 FQNEAQ. This CDR3 has 13 amino acids. V lost 5 bases and J 1 base, leaving 9 bases between the germline ends. CDR3 in amino acids: CASSREWSYEQYF. Written as DNA, the CDR3 is TGTGCCAGCAGCCGGGAGTGGTCCTACGAGCAGTACTTC.

Turning to this clone: Other DNA sequences of this sample code for an identical CDR3. The gene calls are TRBV28 and TRBJ2-6; D unclear. This CDR3 has 14 residues. Germline values: CDR1 MDHEN, CDR2 SYDVKM. Deletions cut 1 base from V and 0 bases from J, with 1 base between. CDR3 in amino acids: CASSLSSGANVLTF. The CDR3 DNA is TGTGCCAGCAGTTTATCCTCTGGGGCCAACGTCCTGACTTTC.

The CDR3 region is CASSLSPQGVDIQYF. In DNA form, the CDR3 reads TGTGCCAGCAGCTTGTCCCCACAGGGGGTTGACATTCAGTACTTC. The chain is built from TRBV5-8 and TRBJ2-4; 8 bases map to TRBD1. V shed 1 base and J 8 bases; nucleotides not matched to a gene: 8. The CDR3 runs 15 residues. Germline CDR1 reads SGHTS; CDR2 reads YDEGEE.

The gene calls are TRBV19 and TRBJ1-1; the match to TRBD1 covers 12 bases. The CDR3 has 15 residues. The germline V gene encodes CDR1 LNHDA and CDR2 SQIVND (reference sequence). After removal of 3 bases from V and 8 bases from J, the junction contained 7 bases not matched to a gene. CDR3: CASSILTGQGAEAFF. As DNA, the CDR3 is TGTGCCAGTAGTATCCTCACGGGACAGGGGGCGGAAGCTTTCTTT.

V and J are TRBV18 and TRBJ1-1; D is ambiguous. Germline V gives CDR1 KGHSH, CDR2 LQKENI. V was clipped by 2 bases and J by 1 base, with 14 bases between them. The CDR3 has 16 residues. Here the CDR3 reads CASSPWVWGSNTEAFF. The CDR3 nucleotides are TGTGCCAGCTCACCATGGGTCTGGGGATCGAACACTGAAGCTTTCTTT.